This T cell receptor (beta chain) was recovered during a study of blood T cell repertoires in COVID-19. Across the whole study: Donors in the United States, Italy and Spain gave samples during acute or convalescent COVID-19.

Per the original methods: Estimation of nucleated cell counts relied on the amplification of reference gene primers. Clones were read by immunoSEQ multiplex PCR, and TCRdb kept only the in-frame ones, dropping some. V and J calls and clone size come straight from that table; D and trimming were deduced from the DNA. The profile shows approximately 240,000 clones, 65% to 85% of them singletons. V was cut by 2 bases and J by 0 bases, with 9 bases left in between. Germline CDR1 and CDR2: SGHNT and YYREEE (reference sequence). The CDR3 is 15 residues long. Sequenced input: peripheral blood. The clonotype was recovered from a woman aged 25 to 39 who had recovered from COVID-19. The chain is built from TRBV5-4 and TRBJ2-1; D possibly corresponds to TRBD2 (6 bases). The CDR3 bases are TGTGCCAGCAGCTTTCAGGAGGGCTCCTACAATGAGCAGTTCTTC. Translated, it gives CASSFQEGSYNEQFF.